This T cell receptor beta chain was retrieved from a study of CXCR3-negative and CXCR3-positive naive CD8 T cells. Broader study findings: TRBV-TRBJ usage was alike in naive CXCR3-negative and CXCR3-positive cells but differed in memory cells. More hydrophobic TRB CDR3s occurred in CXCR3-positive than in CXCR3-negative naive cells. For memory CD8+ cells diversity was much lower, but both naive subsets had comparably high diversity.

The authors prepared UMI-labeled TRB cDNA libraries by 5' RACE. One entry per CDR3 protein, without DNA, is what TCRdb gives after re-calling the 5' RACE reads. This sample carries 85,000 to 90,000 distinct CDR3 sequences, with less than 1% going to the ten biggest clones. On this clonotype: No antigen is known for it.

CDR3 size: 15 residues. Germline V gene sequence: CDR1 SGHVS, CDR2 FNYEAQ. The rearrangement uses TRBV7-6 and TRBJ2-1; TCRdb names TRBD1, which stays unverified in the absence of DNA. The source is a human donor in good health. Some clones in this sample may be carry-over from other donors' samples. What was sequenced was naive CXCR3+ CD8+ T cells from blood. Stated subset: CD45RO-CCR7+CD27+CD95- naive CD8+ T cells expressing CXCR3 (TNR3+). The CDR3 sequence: CASSLEFDSYNEQFF.